What follows are 13 T cell receptor beta chains derived from one specimen sequenced in a study of blood T cell repertoires in COVID-19. Libraries were prepared by immunoSEQ multiplex PCR; TCRdb keeps only in-frame clonotypes and omits some of them. Among around 450,000 clones listed, about 90% were seen once. The material sequenced was PBMCs or T cells enriched from blood (not recorded which). The receptor source for this set is a man younger than 35 who had recovered from COVID-19.

The rearrangement uses TRBV19 and TRBJ1-5; 10 bases agree with TRBD1. After removal of 5 bases from V and 4 bases from J, the junction contained 5 bases not matched to a gene. CDR3 length equals 15 residues. From germline, CDR1 is LNHDA and CDR2 SQIVND (reference sequence). The DNA for the CDR3 is TGTGCCAGTAGTGAGTTGGACAGGGGGAATCAGCCCCAGCATTTT. Translating gives CASSELDRGNQPQHF. The entire variable domain, with the rest obtained from reference TRBV19 and TRBJ1-5, is as follows: DGGITQSPKYLFRKEGQNVTLSCEQNLNHDAMYWYRQDPGQGLRLIYYSQIVNDFQKGDIAEGYSVSREKKESFPLTVTSAQKNPTAFYLCASSELDRGNQPQHFGDGTRLSIL.

The CDR3 protein is CASSLDRGRETQYF. DNA of the CDR3: TGTGCCAGCAGTCTGGACAGGGGGCGAGAGACCCAGTACTTC. The V and J genes are TRBV28 and TRBJ2-5; TRBD1 matches 11 bases. V dropped 5 bases and J dropped 4; count of bases not matched to a gene: 3. The CDR3 has 14 residues. Germline CDR1 MDHEN, CDR2 SYDVKM.

CDR3 sequence (DNA): TGTGCCATCAGTGAGGTCGGGAGAGGCCCAGAGACCCAGTACTTC. Encoded protein: CAISEVGRGPETQYF. This chain uses TRBV10-3 with TRBJ2-5, with D perhaps matching TRBD2 (6 bases). V gave up 2 bases and J gave up 4 bases, with 14 bases separating them. Germline V gives CDR1 ENHRY, CDR2 SYGVKD. This CDR3 region has 15 residues.

The V and J genes are TRBV6-1 and TRBJ1-1, with D tentatively TRBD1 (6 bases). The CDR3 sequence is 14 residues long. V dropped 3 bases and J dropped 3 bases, with 11 bases sitting between them. Germline V gene data show CDR1 as MNHNS and CDR2 as SASEGT. The CDR3 bases are TGTGCCAGCAGTGACAGGGGCCGTTACACTGAAGCTTTCTTT. It is translated as CASSDRGRYTEAFF.

The chain combines TRBV29-1 with TRBJ1-2; 8 nucleotides match TRBD1. CDR1 SQVTM and CDR2 ANQGSEA come from the germline V gene. V was pared by 4 bases and J by 7 bases, with 8 bases of the junction left unmatched. This CDR3 has 13 amino acids. The CDR3 reads CSVVQGVQRGYTF. The CDR3 DNA reads as TGCAGCGTTGTACAGGGGGTACAGCGTGGCTACACCTTC.

This chain links TRBV4-1 with TRBJ2-7; 9 bases map to TRBD1. V shed 4 bases, J shed 3 bases, and the junction held 10 bases outside the gene matches. The CDR3 extends over 16 amino acids. Per the germline V gene, CDR1 is MGHRA and CDR2 is YSYEKL. The CDR3 bases are TGCGCCAGCAGCCGCAGCCTGGGACAGGGACTCTACGAGCAGTACTTC. Its protein product is CASSRSLGQGLYEQYF.

The chain combines TRBV5-4 with TRBJ2-7, with 7 bases aligning to TRBD1. V shed 4 bases, J shed 4 bases, and the junction held 5 bases outside the gene matches. The CDR3 contains 13 residues. CDR1 SGHNT and CDR2 YYREEE come from the germline V gene (reference sequence). CDR3 bases: TGTGCCAGCAGCATCCGGGACAGTTACGAGCAGTACTTC. It translates to CASSIRDSYEQYF.

The sample holds one count of this clone. This chain joins TRBV3-1 (or the pseudogene TRBV3-2) and TRBJ2-1; 7 bases map to TRBD2. The J segment lost 4 bases and the V segment lost 1 base, leaving 10 bases of the junction unmatched. The CDR3 contains 17 residues. The germline gives CDR1 LGHDT, CDR2 YNNKEL (reference sequence). The CDR3 DNA reads TGTGCCAGCAGCCAAGGAGGGGCGGGGGAGCCATACAATGAGCAGTTCTTC. Protein sequence: CASSQGGAGEPYNEQFF.

This clone was seen just once. This chain links TRBV7-7 with TRBJ2-1; 7 bases are a match to TRBD2. The CDR3 sequence is 15 residues long. Trimming cost V 3 bases and J 8 bases; bases outside gene matches: 10. Looked up from germline, CDR1 is SSHAT and CDR2 is FNYEAQ (reference sequence). This CDR3 reads CASSFGLVGVDEQFF. CDR3 sequence (DNA): TGTGCCAGCAGCTTTGGACTAGTAGGCGTCGATGAGCAGTTCTTC. The full variable domain, completed using reference TRBV7-7 and TRBJ2-1, is GAGVSQSPRYKVTKRGQDVTLRCDPISSHATLYWYQQALGQGPEFLTYFNYEAQPDKSGLPSDRFSAERPEGSISTLTIQRTEQRDSAMYRCASSFGLVGVDEQFFGPGTRLTVL.

This sequence joins TRBV9 and TRBJ2-1; maybe TRBD2 (6 bases). Germline V gene lookup returns CDR1 SGDLS and CDR2 YYNGEE. The length of the CDR3 is 15 residues. Trimming took 4 bases from V and 7 from J, leaving 18 bases between them. The CDR3 loop is CASSPWDFSRNEQFF. Here the CDR3 DNA reads TGTGCCAGCAGCCCCTGGGACTTTTCTCGGAATGAGCAGTTCTTC.

This rearrangement joins TRBV9 to TRBJ1-3; perhaps TRBD1 as D (5 bases). V lost 0 bases to trimming and J lost 3 bases, with 10 bases between them. Germline values: CDR1 SGDLS, CDR2 YYNGEE. The CDR3 runs 15 residues. In DNA form, the CDR3 reads TGTGCCAGCAGCGTAGCGGGGGTCGGTGGAAACACCATATATTTT. Protein: CASSVAGVGGNTIYF.

V gene TRBV19 combines with J gene TRBJ2-7; TRBD1 aligns across 7 bases. V lost 2 bases and J lost 0; bases outside the gene matches: 4. CDR1 LNHDA and CDR2 SQIVND come from the germline V gene (reference sequence). The CDR3 runs to 15 residues. CDR3 amino acids: CASSIFRTGSYEQYF. In DNA, the CDR3 is TGTGCCAGTAGTATATTCCGGACAGGCTCCTACGAGCAGTACTTC.

The chain uses TRBV7-9 and TRBJ1-2; the D is unclear. The CDR3 totals 13 residues. Trimming left V 3 bases short and J 3 bases short, with 8 bases between. The V gene's germline CDR1 is SEHNR and CDR2 FQNEAQ (reference sequence). As DNA, the CDR3 is TGTGCCAGCAGCTTTGAGGGTGACTATGGCTACACCTTC. Its protein product is CASSFEGDYGYTF.